These 21 T cell receptor beta chains share one sample of origin, sequenced in a study of OX40 agonist ivuxolimab in advanced cancers. Some clones are missing from TCRdb's copy, which holds only in-frame ones; the method was immunoSEQ multiplex PCR. Among about 81,000 clones listed, 88% were seen once. The material sequenced was CD4+ or CD8+ T cells sorted from blood, taken in a trial of the OX40 agonist ivuxolimab. Source of these receptors: an adult with an advanced solid tumor such as melanoma, head and neck, liver or kidney cancer.

This chain joins TRBV29-1 and TRBJ2-1; 8 bases align to TRBD2. CDR3 size: 15 residues. Losses at the gene ends were 6 bases for V and 6 bases for J; bases not matched to a gene: 13. The germline V gene has CDR1 SQVTM and CDR2 ANQGSEA. Here the CDR3 reads CSVDNGLAPGNEQFF. The CDR3 coding sequence is TGCAGCGTAGATAATGGACTAGCCCCTGGCAATGAGCAGTTCTTC.

The chain has TRBV7-8 and TRBJ2-5; D uncertain. The length of the CDR3 is 11 residues. Germline V gene data show CDR1 as SGHVS and CDR2 as FQNEAQ. Trimming pared 4 bases from V and 3 bases from J, leaving 3 bases between. CDR3: CASSSEETQYF. The CDR3 DNA reads TGTGCCAGCAGCTCCGAAGAGACCCAGTACTTC.

The rearrangement uses TRBV7-2 and TRBJ1-5; D may be TRBD1 (5 bases). The CDR3 sequence is 15 residues long. V was cut by 1 base and J by 7 bases, with 14 bases left in between. In germline, CDR1 is SGHTA, CDR2 FQGNSA. CDR3 amino acids: CASSLGGAARQPQHF. CDR3 coding DNA: TGTGCCAGCAGCTTAGGGGGCGCAGCCCGCCAGCCCCAGCATTTT. The whole variable domain, filled in from reference TRBV7-2 and TRBJ1-5, reads GAGVSQSPSNKVTEKGKDVELRCDPISGHTALYWYRQSLGQGLEFLIYFQGNSAPDKSGLPSDRFSAERTGGSVSTLTIQRTQQEDSAVYLCASSLGGAARQPQHFGDGTRLSIL.

The chain carries TRBV13 and TRBJ2-7; TRBD1 agrees at 9 bases. With V trimmed by 3 bases and J by 7 bases, 7 bases remained unmatched. The CDR3 consists of 14 residues. From germline, CDR1 is PRHDT and CDR2 FYEKMQ (reference sequence). CDR3 sequence (DNA): TGTGCCAGCAGCTTGGACAGGGGCCCGCGGGAGCAGTACTTC. Its protein is CASSLDRGPREQYF. Using reference TRBV13 and TRBJ2-7 for the parts outside the CDR3, the full variable domain is AAGVIQSPRHLIKEKRETATLKCYPIPRHDTVYWYQQGPGQDPQFLISFYEKMQSDKGSIPDRFSAQQFSDYHSELNMSSLELGDSALYFCASSLDRGPREQYFGPGTRLTVT.

V and J are TRBV27 and TRBJ2-1, with TRBD1 matching 8 bases. V was pared by 7 bases and J by 2 bases, with 16 bases of the junction left unmatched. The CDR3 is 18 amino acids. CDR1 MNHEY and CDR2 SMNVEV come from the germline V gene (reference sequence). The CDR3: CASTAGTGTALAYNEQFF. The DNA of the CDR3 is TGTGCCAGCACAGCCGGGACAGGAACGGCCCTGGCCTACAATGAGCAGTTCTTC.

The chain combines TRBV10-1 with TRBJ2-7; TRBD1 aligns across 9 bases. CDR3 length: 16 amino acids. V lost 4 bases, J lost 4 bases, and 11 bases stayed unmatched. Germline loops: CDR1 WNHNN, CDR2 SYGVQD (reference sequence). Written as DNA, the CDR3 is TGCGCCAGCAGTGCAGCCCGTGGGACAGGGAATTACGAGCAGTACTTC. Its translation: CASSAARGTGNYEQYF.

This chain links TRBV29-1 with TRBJ1-5, with D perhaps matching TRBD1 (5 bases). Germline-derived CDR1 and CDR2 are SQVTM and ANQGSEA. The CDR3 is 14 residues long. Deletions cut 5 bases from V and 1 base from J, with 12 bases between. In DNA, the CDR3 is TGCAGCGTTATGGGGGACGACAGCAATCAGCCCCAGCATTTT. This gives the protein CSVMGDDSNQPQHF.

The rearrangement joins TRBV5-1 to TRBJ2-5, with unresolved D. The germline CDR1 and CDR2 sequences are SGHRS and YFSETQ. The germline V and J ends were trimmed by 3 bases and 1 base, with 10 bases remaining between them. The CDR3 is 14 amino acids. CDR3 in DNA: TGCGCCAGCAGCTATTCGACCCGCCAAGAGACCCAGTACTTC. This encodes CASSYSTRQETQYF.

The chain couples TRBV7-2 to TRBJ1-4; 7 bases map to TRBD1. The J segment lost 6 bases and the V segment lost 4 bases, leaving 8 bases of the junction unmatched. Germline-derived CDR1 and CDR2 are SGHTA and FQGNSA. CDR3 length: 15 residues. CDR3 bases: TGTGCCAGCAGCTCCGGGACAGCTGAGTATGAAAAACTGTTTTTT. It encodes CASSSGTAEYEKLFF.

This clone was recorded only once. The chain uses TRBV18 and TRBJ1-3; D remains unclear. The germline CDR1 and CDR2 sequences are KGHSH and LQKENI. The CDR3 length is 14 residues. Trimming took off 6 bases at V and 0 bases at J, with 9 bases between the two ends. The CDR3 DNA reads TGTGCCAGCTCCCTGGGCAACTCTGGAAACACCATATATTTT. Translating it yields CASSLGNSGNTIYF.

Note on this clone: Because it lacks the conserved phenylalanine or tryptophan at the end, this CDR3 is likely a read error. The rearrangement uses TRBV19 and TRBJ1-6; the D is unclear. V was shortened by 4 bases and J by 3 bases, with 10 bases between the two germline ends. Germline V gene data show CDR1 as LNHDA and CDR2 as SQIVND (reference sequence). There are 15 residues in the CDR3. In nucleotides, the CDR3 is TGTGCCAGTAGTAGAGGGCGGAACTATAATTCACCCCTCCACCTT. It encodes CASSRGRNYNSPLHL.

The chain couples TRBV5-1 to TRBJ1-2; no definite D call. Germline CDR1 and CDR2: SGHRS and YFSETQ. The germline V and J ends were trimmed by 1 base and 7 bases, with 2 bases remaining between them. The CDR3 extends over 10 amino acids. CDR3 DNA sequence: TGCGCCAGCAGCTTGAGTGGCTACACCTTC. It specifies CASSLSGYTF. Using reference TRBV5-1 and TRBJ1-2 for the parts outside the CDR3, the full variable domain is KAGVTQTPRYLIKTRGQQVTLSCSPISGHRSVSWYQQTPGQGLQFLFEYFSETQRNKGNFPGRFSGRQFSNSRSEMNVSTLELGDSALYLCASSLSGYTFGSGTRLTVV.

This chain links TRBV7-2 with TRBJ2-7; 9 positions match TRBD2. CDR3 length equals 16 residues. After removal of 5 bases from V and 6 bases from J, the junction contained 14 bases not matched to a gene. Looked up from germline, CDR1 is SGHTA and CDR2 is FQGNSA. CDR3 region: CASSPVGAGGQREQYF. The CDR3 DNA reads as TGTGCCAGCAGCCCAGTCGGCGCGGGGGGGCAGCGCGAGCAGTACTTC.

This chain links TRBV5-6 with TRBJ2-3, with 12 bases fitting TRBD1. The germline V gene has CDR1 SGHDT and CDR2 YYEEEE. Trimming cost V 4 bases and J 4 bases; bases outside gene matches: 7. The CDR3 is made up of 16 amino acids. The CDR3 here is CASSRRDRGRADTQYF. CDR3 nucleotides: TGTGCCAGCAGCCGACGGGACAGGGGGCGGGCAGATACGCAGTATTTT.

The rearrangement uses TRBV9 and TRBJ1-2; D is perhaps TRBD1 (5 bases). Per the germline V gene, CDR1 is SGDLS and CDR2 is YYNGEE. Trimming took off 2 bases at V and 8 bases at J, with 16 bases between the two ends. This CDR3 is built from 14 residues. CDR3 bases: TGTGCCAGCAGCGTCCCCCCTGAGGGGAGGGGCTACACCTTC. Amino acid sequence: CASSVPPEGRGYTF.

This clone was detected only once. The chain has TRBV15 and TRBJ2-3; either TRBD1 or TRBD2 may fit D (6 bases each). Germline CDR1 and CDR2: LNHNV and YYDKDF (reference sequence). CDR3 length equals 15 residues. Trimming removed 4 bases from V and 2 bases from J, with 13 bases in between. This CDR3 is CATSMGAGTTDTQYF. The CDR3 nucleotides read TGTGCCACCAGCATGGGGGCGGGGACCACAGATACGCAGTATTTT.

The rearrangement uses TRBV14 and TRBJ2-7; perhaps TRBD1 as D (5 bases). This CDR3 is built from 15 residues. V lost 2 bases, J lost 11 bases, and 22 bases lay in between. From germline, CDR1 is SGHDN and CDR2 FVKESK. CDR3 DNA sequence: TGTGCCAGCAGCCAAAAAGGAACAGGCTCCCCCTGGGAGTACTTC. Translation: CASSQKGTGSPWEYF.

The V and J genes are TRBV6-5 and TRBJ1-4; a possible D gene is TRBD1 (5 bases). The CDR3 is made up of 13 amino acids. The germline V gene encodes CDR1 MNHEY and CDR2 SVGAGI. V shed 2 bases and J shed 12 bases, with 13 bases lying between them. CDR3 DNA: TGTGCCAGCAGTTACGATCTCGGGGGTGAACTGTTTTTT. This codes for CASSYDLGGELFF.

The J gene is TRBJ1-5, the V gene TRBV5-8, with D perhaps matching TRBD1 (5 bases). This CDR3 region has 17 residues. Germline-derived CDR1 and CDR2 are SGHTS and YDEGEE. V gave up 4 bases and J gave up 2 bases, with 19 bases separating them. The CDR3 DNA reads TGTGCCAGCAGCCCCAATCGGGGACCGGCGGGCAATCAGCCCCAGCATTTT. Protein product: CASSPNRGPAGNQPQHF.

The chain joins TRBV5-8 to TRBJ1-1; a possible D gene is TRBD1 (6 bases). Trimming stripped 3 bases from V and 0 bases from J, with 12 bases between. The CDR3 runs to 15 residues. In germline, CDR1 is SGHTS, CDR2 YDEGEE. Here the CDR3 reads CASSSLWDMNTEAFF. The CDR3 DNA sequence: TGTGCCAGCAGCTCACTATGGGACATGAACACTGAAGCTTTCTTT.

In this sample, this clone turned up a few times. The chain has TRBV5-8 and TRBJ1-1; D unresolved. Germline V lookup: CDR1 SGHTS, CDR2 YDEGEE. The CDR3 extends over 13 amino acids. Trimming cost V 0 bases and J 9 bases, with 12 bases left between them. The CDR3 reads CASSLASDSQAFF. DNA of the CDR3: TGTGCCAGCAGCTTGGCGTCAGACTCTCAAGCTTTCTTT.